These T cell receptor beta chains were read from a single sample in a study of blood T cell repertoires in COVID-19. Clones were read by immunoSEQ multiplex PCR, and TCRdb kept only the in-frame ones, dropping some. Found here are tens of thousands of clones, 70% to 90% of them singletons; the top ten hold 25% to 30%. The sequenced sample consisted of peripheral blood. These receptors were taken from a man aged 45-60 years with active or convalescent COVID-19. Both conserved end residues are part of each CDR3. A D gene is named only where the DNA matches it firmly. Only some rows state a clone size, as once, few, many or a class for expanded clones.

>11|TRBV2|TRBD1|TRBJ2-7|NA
TGTGCCACCAGGGGGACAGGCGAGCAGTACTTC
CATRGTGEQYF
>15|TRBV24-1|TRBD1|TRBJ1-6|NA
TGTGCCACCAGTGATCGACAGGGGGGTAATTCACCCCTCCACTTT
CATSDRQGGNSPLHF
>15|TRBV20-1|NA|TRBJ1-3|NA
TGCAGTGCTAGTTTGGCGGCCATCAATAGAAACACCATATATTTT
CSASLAAINRNTIYF
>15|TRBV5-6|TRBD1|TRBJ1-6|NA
TGTGCCAGCAGCCGCAAGGGACAGTTTTCGTCACCCCTCCACTTT
CASSRKGQFSSPLHF
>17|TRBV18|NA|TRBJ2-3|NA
TGTGCCAGCTCACCAAGTTGGGGGGGCGCTAGCACAGATACGCAGTATTTT
CASSPSWGGASTDTQYF
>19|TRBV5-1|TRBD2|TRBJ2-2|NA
TGCGCCAGCAGCTTACGCTCCGGGACTAGCGGGAGGAACACCGGGGAGCTGTTTTTT
CASSLRSGTSGRNTGELFF
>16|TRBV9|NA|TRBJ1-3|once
TGTGCCAGCAGCGGACAGACCCTATACTCTGGAAACACCATATATTTT
CASSGQTLYSGNTIYF
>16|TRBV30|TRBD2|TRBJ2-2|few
TGTGCCTGGAGTGGACTAGCGGGATCGGGCACCGGGGAGCTGTTTTTT
CAWSGLAGSGTGELFF
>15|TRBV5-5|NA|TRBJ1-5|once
TGTGCCAGCAGCTTTTCGGGGGATAGCAATCAGCCCCAGCATTTT
CASSFSGDSNQPQHF
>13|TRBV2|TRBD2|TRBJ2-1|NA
TGTGCCAGCACGACTAGCGGGAGGGCGGGAGAGTTCTTC
CASTTSGRAGEFF
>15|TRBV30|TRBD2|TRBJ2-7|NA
TGTGCCTGGGCCACCCTAGCGGGAGTCTCTTACGAGCAGTACTTC
CAWATLAGVSYEQYF
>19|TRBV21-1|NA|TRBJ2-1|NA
TGTGCCAGCAGCAAAGGAGGGACTAGCGGGGGGGTCCCCTACAATGAGCAGTTCTTC
CASSKGGTSGGVPYNEQFF
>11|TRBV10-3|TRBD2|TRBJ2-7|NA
TGTGCCATTGGGAGGGACTACGAGCAGTACTTC
CAIGRDYEQYF
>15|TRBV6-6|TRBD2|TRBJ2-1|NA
TGTGCCAGCAGTTACCCCACCACCGAACTAGCGGGGGGGCTCTTC
CASSYPTTELAGGLF
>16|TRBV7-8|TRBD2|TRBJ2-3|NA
TGTGCCAGCAGCTCGGGACTAGCGGGATCCCCAGATACGCAGTATTTT
CASSSGLAGSPDTQYF
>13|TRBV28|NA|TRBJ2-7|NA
TGTGCCAGCAGAAACCCCAGGGGCGGAGCTACTGAGTTC
CASRNPRGGATEF
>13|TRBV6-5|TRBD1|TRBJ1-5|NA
TGTGCCAGCGGACAGGGTCCGGGGCAGCCCCAGCATTTT
CASGQGPGQPQHF
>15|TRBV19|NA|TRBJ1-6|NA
TGTGCCAGTAGTGCCCAGGGGAGGGGTAATTCACCCCTCCACTTT
CASSAQGRGNSPLHF
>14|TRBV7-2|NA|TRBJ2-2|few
TGTGCCAGCAGCTTAGGGGGGCTCACCGGGGAGCTGTTTTTT
CASSLGGLTGELFF
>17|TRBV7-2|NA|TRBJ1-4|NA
TGTGCCAGCAGCCCGACCACGTATCGTGACATCCTTGAAAAACTGTTTTTT
CASSPTTYRDILEKLFF
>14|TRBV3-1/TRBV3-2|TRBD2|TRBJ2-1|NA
TGTGCCAGCAGCCCTTCGCGGAGCGGGGGGGCGTTCGTCTTC
CASSPSRSGGAFVF
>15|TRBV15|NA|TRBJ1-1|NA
TGTGCCACCAGCAGAGGAAATACAGGAAGCATGGGAGCTTTCTTT
CATSRGNTGSMGAFF
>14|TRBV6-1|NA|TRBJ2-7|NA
TGTGCCAGCAGTGAAGTAGGAGTCCCCTACGAGCAGTACTTC
CASSEVGVPYEQYF
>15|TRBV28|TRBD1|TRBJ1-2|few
TGTGCCAGCAACACCCCAACAGGGGTCCACTATGGCTACACCTTC
CASNTPTGVHYGYTF
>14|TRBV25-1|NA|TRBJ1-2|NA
TGTGCCAGCAGTGAATATTCGCGGAACTATGGCTACACCTTC
CASSEYSRNYGYTF